This T cell receptor beta chain was documented in a study of T cells after yellow fever vaccination. Study-wide findings and caveats: Relatively few clonotypes were ones that appeared in both CD4 and CD8 compartments.

5'RACE template switching produced TCR cDNA carrying a universal primer site and UMIs. From the 5' RACE reads, TCRdb called clonotypes with MiXCR, one entry per CDR3 protein. Found here are 350,000 or so distinct CDR3 sequences, roughly 8% of them singletons; the top ten hold roughly 15%. There are 13 residues in the CDR3. Trimming cost V 5 bases and J 4 bases; bases outside gene matches: 4. The germline CDR1 and CDR2 sequences are SGHNT and YYREEE (reference sequence). Remarks on this clonotype: Its antigen is undetermined.

This rearrangement joins TRBV5-4 to TRBJ2-3, with 7 bases aligning to TRBD1. Material: PBMCs, obtained more than 40 days after the first yellow fever vaccination. The clonotype comes from a man between 18 and 35 years old who received the YFV17D yellow fever vaccine. The CDR3 nucleotides read TGTGCCAGCAGATTAGACAGGGCAGATACGCAGTATTTT. Translation gives CASRLDRADTQYF.